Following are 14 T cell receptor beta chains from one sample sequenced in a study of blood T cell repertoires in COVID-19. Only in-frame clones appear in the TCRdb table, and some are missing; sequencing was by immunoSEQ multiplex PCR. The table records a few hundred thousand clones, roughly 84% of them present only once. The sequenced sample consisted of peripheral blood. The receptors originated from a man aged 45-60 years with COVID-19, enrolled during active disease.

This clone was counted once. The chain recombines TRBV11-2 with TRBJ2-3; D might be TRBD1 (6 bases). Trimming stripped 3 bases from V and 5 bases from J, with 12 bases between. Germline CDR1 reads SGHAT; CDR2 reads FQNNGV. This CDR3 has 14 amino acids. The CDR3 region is CASSFIQGEDTQYF. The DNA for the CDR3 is TGTGCCAGCAGCTTTATACAGGGTGAAGATACGCAGTATTTT.

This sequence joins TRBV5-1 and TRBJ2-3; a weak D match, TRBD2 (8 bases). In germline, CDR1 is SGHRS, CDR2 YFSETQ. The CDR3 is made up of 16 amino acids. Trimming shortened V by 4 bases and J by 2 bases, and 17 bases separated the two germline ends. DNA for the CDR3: TGCGCCAGCAGCGCCGGGACAGCGGGAGACACAGATACGCAGTATTTT. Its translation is CASSAGTAGDTDTQYF.

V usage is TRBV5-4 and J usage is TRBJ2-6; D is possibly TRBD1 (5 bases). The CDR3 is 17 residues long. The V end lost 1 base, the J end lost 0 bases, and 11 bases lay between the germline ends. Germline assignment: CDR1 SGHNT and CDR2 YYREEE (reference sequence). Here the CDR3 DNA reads TGTGCCAGCAGCTTGACCAGGACAAGCTCTGGGGCCAACGTCCTGACTTTC. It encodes CASSLTRTSSGANVLTF.

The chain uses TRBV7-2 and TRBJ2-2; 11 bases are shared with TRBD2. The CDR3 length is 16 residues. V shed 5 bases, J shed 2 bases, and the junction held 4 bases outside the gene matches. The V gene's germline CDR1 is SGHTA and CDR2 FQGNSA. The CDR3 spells CASSILAGVNTGELFF. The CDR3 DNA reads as TGTGCCAGCAGCATACTAGCGGGGGTTAACACCGGGGAGCTGTTTTTT.

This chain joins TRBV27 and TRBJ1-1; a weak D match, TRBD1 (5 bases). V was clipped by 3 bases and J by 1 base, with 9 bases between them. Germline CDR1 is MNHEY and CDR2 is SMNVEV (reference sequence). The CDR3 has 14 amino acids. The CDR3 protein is CASSFNGANTEAFF. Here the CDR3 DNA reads TGTGCCAGCAGTTTTAATGGGGCGAACACTGAAGCTTTCTTT.

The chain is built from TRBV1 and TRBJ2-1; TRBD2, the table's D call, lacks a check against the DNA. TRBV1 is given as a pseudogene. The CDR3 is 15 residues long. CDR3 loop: CTSSQVWTSGNEQFF. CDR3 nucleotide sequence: TGCACCAGCAGCCAAGTTTGGACTAGCGGCAATGAGCAGTTCTTC.

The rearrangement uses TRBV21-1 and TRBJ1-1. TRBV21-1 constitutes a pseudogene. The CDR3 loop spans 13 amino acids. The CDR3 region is CASSPEGGAEAFF. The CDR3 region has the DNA TGTGCCAGCAGCCCAGAAGGGGGGGCTGAAGCTTTCTTT.

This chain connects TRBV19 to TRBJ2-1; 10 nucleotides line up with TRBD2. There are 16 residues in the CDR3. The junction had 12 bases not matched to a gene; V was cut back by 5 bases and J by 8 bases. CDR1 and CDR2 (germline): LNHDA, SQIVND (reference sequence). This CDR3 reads CASSALAGGSRDEQFF. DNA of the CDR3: TGTGCCAGTAGTGCGTTAGCGGGGGGTAGTAGGGATGAGCAGTTCTTC.

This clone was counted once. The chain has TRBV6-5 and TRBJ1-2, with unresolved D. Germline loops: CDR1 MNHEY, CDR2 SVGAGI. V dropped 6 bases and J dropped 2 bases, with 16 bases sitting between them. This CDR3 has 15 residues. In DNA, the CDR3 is TGTGCCAGCAGCCCAATATCGGGAACCAACTATGGCTACACCTTC. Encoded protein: CASSPISGTNYGYTF.

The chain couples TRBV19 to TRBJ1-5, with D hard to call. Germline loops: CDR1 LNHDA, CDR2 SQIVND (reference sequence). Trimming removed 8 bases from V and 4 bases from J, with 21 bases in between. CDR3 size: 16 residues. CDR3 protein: CASEVASGRVNQPQHF. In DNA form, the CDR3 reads TGTGCCAGTGAAGTTGCGTCGGGGAGGGTAAATCAGCCCCAGCATTTT.

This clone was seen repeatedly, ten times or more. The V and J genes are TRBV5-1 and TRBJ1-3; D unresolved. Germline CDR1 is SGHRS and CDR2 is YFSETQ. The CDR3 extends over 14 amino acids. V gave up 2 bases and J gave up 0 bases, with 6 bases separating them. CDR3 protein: CASSLGSSGNTIYF. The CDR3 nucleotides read TGCGCCAGCAGCTTAGGGAGCTCTGGAAACACCATATATTTT. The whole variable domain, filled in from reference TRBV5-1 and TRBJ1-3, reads KAGVTQTPRYLIKTRGQQVTLSCSPISGHRSVSWYQQTPGQGLQFLFEYFSETQRNKGNFPGRFSGRQFSNSRSEMNVSTLELGDSALYLCASSLGSSGNTIYFGEGSWLTVV.

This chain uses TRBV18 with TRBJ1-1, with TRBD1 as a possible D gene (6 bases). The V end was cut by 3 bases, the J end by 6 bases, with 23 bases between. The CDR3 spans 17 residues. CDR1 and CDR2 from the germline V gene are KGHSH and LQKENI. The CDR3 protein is CASSPGTSGVAGAEAFF. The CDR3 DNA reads TGTGCCAGCTCACCGGGGACGTCAGGGGTCGCAGGGGCTGAAGCTTTCTTT. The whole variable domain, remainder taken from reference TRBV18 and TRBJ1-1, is NAGVMQNPRHLVRRRGQEARLRCSPMKGHSHVYWYRQLPEEGLKFMVYLQKENIIDESGMPKERFSAEFPKEGPSILRIQQVVRGDSAAYFCASSPGTSGVAGAEAFFGQGTRLTVV.

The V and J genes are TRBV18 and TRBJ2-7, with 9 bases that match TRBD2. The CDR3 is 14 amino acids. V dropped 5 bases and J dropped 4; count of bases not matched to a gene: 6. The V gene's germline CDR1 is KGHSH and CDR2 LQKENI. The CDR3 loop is CASSSGLARYEQYF. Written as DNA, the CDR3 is TGTGCCAGCTCATCGGGACTAGCAAGGTACGAGCAGTACTTC.

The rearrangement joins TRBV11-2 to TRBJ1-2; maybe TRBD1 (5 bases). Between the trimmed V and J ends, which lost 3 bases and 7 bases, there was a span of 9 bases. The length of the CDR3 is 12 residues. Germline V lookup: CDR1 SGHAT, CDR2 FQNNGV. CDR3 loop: CASSFGGAGYTF. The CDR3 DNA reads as TGTGCCAGCAGCTTCGGTGGGGCTGGCTACACCTTC.